These 18 T cell receptor beta chains were sequenced from one sample in a study of CD8+ T cells in alopecia areata. In each case, RNA was isolated and then reverse transcribed into cDNA as the sequencing template. Clones were read by immunoSEQ multiplex PCR, and TCRdb kept only the in-frame ones, dropping some. The sample has about 130,000 clones, 50% to 60% seen once. The sequencing here drew on CD4+ T cells sorted from blood, taken at week 0. All receptors come from a human donor with alopecia areata.

The chain joins TRBV7-2 to TRBJ2-7; 7 bases match TRBD1. The CDR3 totals 14 residues. With 3 bases clipped from V and 0 bases from J, the junction kept 2 bases outside the gene matches. Germline CDR1 and CDR2: SGHTA and FQGNSA. The CDR3 spells CASSFRDSSYEQYF. CDR3 coding DNA: TGTGCCAGCAGCTTCCGGGACAGCTCCTACGAGCAGTACTTC.

This chain links TRBV30 with TRBJ1-2; a weak D match, TRBD1 (5 bases). The CDR3 sequence is 13 residues long. V was cut by 4 bases and J by 7 bases, with 16 bases left in between. Germline V CDR1 and CDR2: GTSNPN, SVGIG (reference sequence). The CDR3 DNA reads as TGTGCCTGGATCAGGGTAAAGACGGTTGGCTACACCTTC. Encoded protein: CAWIRVKTVGYTF.

This chain links TRBV18 with TRBJ1-5; D remains unclear. The CDR3 totals 13 residues. Trimming stripped 6 bases from V and 3 bases from J, with 9 bases between. Germline lookup yields CDR1 KGHSH and CDR2 LQKENI. The DNA of the CDR3 is TGTGCCAGCTCTAGCAACATCAATCAGCCCCAGCATTTT. Protein sequence: CASSSNINQPQHF.

This chain uses TRBV5-4 with TRBJ2-7, with a possible D match to TRBD2 (5 bases). CDR3 length: 14 residues. Looked up from germline, CDR1 is SGHNT and CDR2 is YYREEE (reference sequence). V was cut by 4 bases and J by 3 bases, with 14 bases left in between. CDR3 in DNA: TGTGCCAGCAGCCCCGGGAATCGACTCTACGAGCAGTACTTC. Its protein product is CASSPGNRLYEQYF.

The chain employs TRBV4-2 and TRBJ1-1; D uncertain. This CDR3 contains 12 residues. Germline V gene data show CDR1 as LGHNA and CDR2 as YNFKEQ. V dropped 0 bases and J dropped 7 bases, with 6 bases sitting between them. CDR3 in DNA: TGTGCCAGCAGCCAAGACGGACGTGAAGCTTTCTTT. Protein: CASSQDGREAFF.

The genes are TRBV11-1 and TRBJ2-1; D may be TRBD1 (6 bases). Germline V CDR1 and CDR2: SGHAT, FQDESV (reference sequence). Trimming took off 1 base at V and 7 bases at J, with 8 bases between the two ends. This CDR3 has 13 residues. The CDR3 is CASSLGRGNEQFF. The CDR3 coding sequence is TGTGCCAGCAGCTTAGGCAGGGGAAATGAGCAGTTCTTC.

This clone was counted a few times. The chain joins TRBV5-1 to TRBJ2-7; D perhaps matches TRBD1 (6 bases). The germline V and J ends were trimmed by 4 bases and 0 bases, with 14 bases remaining between them. There are 15 residues in the CDR3. Germline CDR1 SGHRS, CDR2 YFSETQ. This chain's CDR3 is CASSMDSWSSYEQYF. CDR3 DNA: TGCGCCAGCAGCATGGACAGCTGGAGCTCCTACGAGCAGTACTTC. The full variable domain, rest sourced from reference TRBV5-1 and TRBJ2-7, is KAGVTQTPRYLIKTRGQQVTLSCSPISGHRSVSWYQQTPGQGLQFLFEYFSETQRNKGNFPGRFSGRQFSNSRSEMNVSTLELGDSALYLCASSMDSWSSYEQYFGPGTRLTVT.

This chain connects TRBV10-3 to TRBJ1-1; D is perhaps TRBD1 (5 bases). The germline V gene has CDR1 ENHRY and CDR2 SYGVKD. Trimming left V 3 bases short and J 1 base short, with 12 bases between. There are 15 residues in the CDR3. CDR3 DNA sequence: TGTGCCATCAGTGACGGGGCCAGAGAGAACACTGAAGCTTTCTTT. Its translation is CAISDGARENTEAFF.

The chain carries TRBV7-9 and TRBJ1-1; D is uncertain. Germline loops: CDR1 SEHNR, CDR2 FQNEAQ (reference sequence). V lost 5 bases and J 10 bases, leaving 14 bases between the germline ends. This CDR3 has 12 amino acids. The CDR3 DNA is TGTGCCAGCAGCCTAACCAGCACGGGAGCTTTCTTT. It yields the protein CASSLTSTGAFF.

The sample holds a few counts of this clone. V gene TRBV6-1 combines with J gene TRBJ2-7; 9 bases map to TRBD1. CDR1 is MNHNS, CDR2 SASEGT, per germline. V dropped 8 bases and J dropped 3; count of bases not matched to a gene: 5. The CDR3 spans 13 residues. CDR3 residues: CASGRGQGYEQYF. In nucleotides, the CDR3 is TGTGCCAGCGGTCGGGGACAGGGCTACGAGCAGTACTTC.

The chain couples TRBV7-6 to TRBJ2-5; 11 bases line up with TRBD2. The V and J ends lost 5 bases and 4 bases, in that order; junction bases with no gene match: 18. This CDR3 has 19 residues. CDR1 is SGHVS, CDR2 FNYEAQ, per germline. CDR3 sequence reads: CASSPTPPRLAGRGETQYF. The CDR3 DNA reads as TGTGCCAGCAGCCCAACTCCTCCCCGACTAGCGGGGCGCGGAGAGACCCAGTACTTC.

The chain is built from TRBV27 and TRBJ2-7; D might be TRBD1 (6 bases). CDR1 MNHEY and CDR2 SMNVEV come from the germline V gene (reference sequence). Trimming pared 10 bases from V and 2 bases from J, leaving 15 bases between. The CDR3 length is 13 residues. CDR3 protein: CAKPTGPTYEQYF. Here the CDR3 DNA reads TGTGCCAAACCGACAGGCCCGACCTACGAGCAGTACTTC.

The chain is built from TRBV5-1 and TRBJ1-1; TRBD1 aligns across 10 bases. The CDR3 is 14 residues long. Germline trimming cut 4 bases from V and 6 bases from J; bases unmatched to any gene: 6. Germline V CDR1 and CDR2: SGHRS, YFSETQ. The CDR3 region is CASSGRQGASEAFF. As DNA, the CDR3 is TGCGCCAGCAGCGGAAGACAGGGGGCCTCTGAAGCTTTCTTT.

This clone was recorded once. CDR3 residues: CASSPSSSGSFVLIYEQYF. In DNA, the CDR3 is TGTGCCAGCAGCCCATCATCTAGCGGGAGTTTCGTCCTTATCTACGAGCAGTACTTC. V usage is TRBV7-2 and J usage is TRBJ2-7; 10 bases fit TRBD2. This CDR3 has 19 residues. V lost 5 bases to trimming and J lost 3 bases; unmatched junction nucleotides: 19. CDR1 and CDR2 (germline): SGHTA, FQGNSA. The variable domain in full, with the rest retrieved from reference TRBV7-2 and TRBJ2-7, is GAGVSQSPSNKVTEKGKDVELRCDPISGHTALYWYRQSLGQGLEFLIYFQGNSAPDKSGLPSDRFSAERTGGSVSTLTIQRTQQEDSAVYLCASSPSSSGSFVLIYEQYFGPGTRLTVT.

The gene calls are TRBV25-1 and TRBJ1-4, with a tentative D call TRBD1 (5 bases). The V and J ends lost 6 bases and 10 bases respectively, with 12 bases between them. The germline V gene encodes CDR1 MGHDK and CDR2 SYGVNS. CDR3 size: 12 residues. The DNA for the CDR3 is TGTGCCAGCAGCCGGGACCGGGGAAAACTGTTTTTT. It is translated as CASSRDRGKLFF.

The V and J genes are TRBV7-6 and TRBJ2-7, with a possible D match to TRBD1 (6 bases). The CDR3 contains 15 residues. Germline V gene sequence: CDR1 SGHVS, CDR2 FNYEAQ. The V end lost 5 bases, the J end lost 0 bases, and 14 bases lay between the germline ends. Here the CDR3 reads CASSDPRGFSYEQYF. CDR3 in DNA: TGTGCCAGCAGCGACCCAAGGGGGTTCTCCTACGAGCAGTACTTC.

The rearrangement uses TRBV5-4 and TRBJ2-5, with 7 bases matching TRBD1. Germline trimming cut 0 bases from V and 7 bases from J; bases unmatched to any gene: 15. The CDR3 length is 17 residues. Germline CDR1 is SGHNT and CDR2 is YYREEE (reference sequence). The CDR3 bases are TGTGCCAGCAGCTTGGCCGTAAGGGGGCCTAACCCGGCGACCCAGTACTTC. This translates into CASSLAVRGPNPATQYF. Based on the CDR3 plus reference TRBV5-4 and TRBJ2-5, the full variable domain is ETGVTQSPTHLIKTRGQQVTLRCSSQSGHNTVSWYQQALGQGPQFIFQYYREEENGRGNFPPRFSGLQFPNYSSELNVNALELDDSALYLCASSLAVRGPNPATQYFGPGTRLLVL.

Only a few counts were recorded for this clone. The V and J genes are TRBV11-2 and TRBJ2-2; D is ambiguous. Germline assignment: CDR1 SGHAT and CDR2 FQNNGV. V gave up 1 base and J gave up 8 bases, with 8 bases separating them. The length of the CDR3 is 13 residues. CDR3 coding DNA: TGTGCCAGCAGCTTAGTCCGGAGTGGGGAGCTGTTTTTT. This sequence encodes CASSLVRSGELFF.